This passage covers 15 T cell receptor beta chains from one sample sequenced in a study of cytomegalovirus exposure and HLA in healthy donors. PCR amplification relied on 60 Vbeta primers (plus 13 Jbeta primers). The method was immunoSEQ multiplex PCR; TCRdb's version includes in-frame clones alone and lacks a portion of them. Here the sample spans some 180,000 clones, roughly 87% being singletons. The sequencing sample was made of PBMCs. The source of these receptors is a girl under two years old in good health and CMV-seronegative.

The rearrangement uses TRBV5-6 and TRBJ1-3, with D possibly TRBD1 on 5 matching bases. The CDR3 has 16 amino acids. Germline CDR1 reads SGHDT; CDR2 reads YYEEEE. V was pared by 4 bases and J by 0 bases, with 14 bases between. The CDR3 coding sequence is TGTGCCAGCAGCCCGCGCAGGGAACTCTCTGGAAACACCATATATTTT. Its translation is CASSPRRELSGNTIYF.

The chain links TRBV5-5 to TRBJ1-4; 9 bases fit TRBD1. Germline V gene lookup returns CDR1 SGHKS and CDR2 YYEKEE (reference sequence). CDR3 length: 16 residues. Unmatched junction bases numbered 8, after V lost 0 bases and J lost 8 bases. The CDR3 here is CASSLALQGASEKLFF. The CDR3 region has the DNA TGTGCCAGCAGCTTGGCCTTACAGGGGGCAAGCGAAAAACTGTTTTTT.

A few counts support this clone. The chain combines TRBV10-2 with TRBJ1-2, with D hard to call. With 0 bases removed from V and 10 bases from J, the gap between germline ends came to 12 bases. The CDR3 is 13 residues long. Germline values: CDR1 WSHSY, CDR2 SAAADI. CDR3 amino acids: CASSESVGGVYTF. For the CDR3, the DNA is TGCGCCAGCAGTGAGTCGGTTGGAGGAGTCTACACCTTC.

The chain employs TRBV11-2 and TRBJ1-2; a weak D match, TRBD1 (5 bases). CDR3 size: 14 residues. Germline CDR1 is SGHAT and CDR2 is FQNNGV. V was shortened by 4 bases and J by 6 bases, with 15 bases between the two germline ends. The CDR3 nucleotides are TGTGCCAGCAGCTCGATCCGGGGGGAGGATGGCTACACCTTC. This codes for CASSSIRGEDGYTF. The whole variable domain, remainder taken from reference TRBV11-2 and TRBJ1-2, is EAGVAQSPRYKIIEKRQSVAFWCNPISGHATLYWYQQILGQGPKLLIQFQNNGVVDDSQLPKDRFSAERLKGVDSTLKIQPAKLEDSAVYLCASSSIRGEDGYTFGSGTRLTVV.

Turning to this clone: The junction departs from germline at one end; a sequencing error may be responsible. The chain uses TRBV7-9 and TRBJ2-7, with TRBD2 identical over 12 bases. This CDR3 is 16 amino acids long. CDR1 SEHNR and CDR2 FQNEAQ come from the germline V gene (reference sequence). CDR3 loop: CSSSLTATSGRYEQYF. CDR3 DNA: TGTTCCAGCAGCTTAACTGCGACTAGCGGGAGATACGAGCAGTACTTC.

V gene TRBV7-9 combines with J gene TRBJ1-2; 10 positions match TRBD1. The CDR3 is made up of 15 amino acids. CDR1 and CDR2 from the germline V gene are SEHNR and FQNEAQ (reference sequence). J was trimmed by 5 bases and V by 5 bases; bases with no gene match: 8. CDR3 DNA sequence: TGTGCCAGCAGCCCTAGACAGGGGGCGGAATATGGCTACACCTTC. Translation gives CASSPRQGAEYGYTF.

Written as DNA, the CDR3 is TGTGCCAGCAGCACACAACCGGGACAGGGGTATGGCTACACCTTC. This gives the protein CASSTQPGQGYGYTF. The genes are TRBV11-2 and TRBJ1-2; 10 bases fit TRBD1. V trimming: 5 bases; J trimming: 5 bases; junction bases outside the gene matches: 8. Looked up from germline, CDR1 is SGHAT and CDR2 is FQNNGV. The CDR3 contains 15 residues.

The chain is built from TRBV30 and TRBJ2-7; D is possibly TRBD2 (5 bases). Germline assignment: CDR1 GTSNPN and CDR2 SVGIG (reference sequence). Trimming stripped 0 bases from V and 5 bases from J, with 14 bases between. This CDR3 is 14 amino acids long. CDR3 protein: CAWSVQRVSDEQYF. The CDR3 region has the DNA TGTGCCTGGAGTGTACAAAGGGTTAGCGACGAGCAGTACTTC.

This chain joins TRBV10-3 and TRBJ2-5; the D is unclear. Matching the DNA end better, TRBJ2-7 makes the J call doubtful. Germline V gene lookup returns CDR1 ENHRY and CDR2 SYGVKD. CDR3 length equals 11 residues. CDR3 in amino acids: CAISERYEQYF. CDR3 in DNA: TGTGCCATCAGTGAGCGCTACGAGCAGTACTTC.

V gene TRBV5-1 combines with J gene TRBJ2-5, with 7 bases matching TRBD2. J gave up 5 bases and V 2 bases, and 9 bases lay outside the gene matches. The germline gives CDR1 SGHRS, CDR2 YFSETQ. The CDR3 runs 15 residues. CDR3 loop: CASSFRAGVEETQYF. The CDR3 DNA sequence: TGCGCCAGCAGCTTTCGGGCGGGAGTGGAGGAGACCCAGTACTTC.

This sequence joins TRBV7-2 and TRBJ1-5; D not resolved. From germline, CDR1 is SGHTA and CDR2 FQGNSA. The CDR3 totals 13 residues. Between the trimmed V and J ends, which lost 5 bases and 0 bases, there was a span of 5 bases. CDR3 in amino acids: CASSDYSNQPQHF. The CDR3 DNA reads TGTGCCAGCAGCGACTATAGCAATCAGCCCCAGCATTTT.

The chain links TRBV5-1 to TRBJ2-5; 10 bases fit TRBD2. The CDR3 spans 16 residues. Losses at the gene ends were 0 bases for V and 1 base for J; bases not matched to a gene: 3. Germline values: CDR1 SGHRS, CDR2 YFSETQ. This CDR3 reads CASSLGTSGSQETQYF. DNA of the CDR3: TGCGCCAGCAGCTTGGGGACTAGCGGTTCCCAAGAGACCCAGTACTTC.

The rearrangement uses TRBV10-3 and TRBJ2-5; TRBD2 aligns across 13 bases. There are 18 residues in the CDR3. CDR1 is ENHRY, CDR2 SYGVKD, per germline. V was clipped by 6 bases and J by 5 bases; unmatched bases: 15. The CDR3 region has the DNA TGTGCCATCAGGGAGACTAGCGGGGGGAGCCCCTATTGGGAGACCCAGTACTTC. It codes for CAIRETSGGSPYWETQYF.

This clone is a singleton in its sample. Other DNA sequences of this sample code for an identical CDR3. The CDR3: CAWTPRDRYYGYTF. CDR3 bases: TGTGCCTGGACTCCCCGGGACAGATACTATGGCTACACCTTC. This chain links TRBV30 with TRBJ1-2; 7 nucleotides align to TRBD1. The CDR3 is made up of 14 amino acids. V lost 4 bases to trimming and J lost 3 bases; unmatched junction nucleotides: 8. The V gene's germline CDR1 is GTSNPN and CDR2 SVGIG (reference sequence). The full variable domain, completed using reference TRBV30 and TRBJ1-2, is SQTIHQWPATLVQPVGSPLSLECTVEGTSNPNLYWYRQAAGRGLQLLFYSVGIGQISSEVPQNLSASRPQDRQFILSSKKLLLSDSGFYLCAWTPRDRYYGYTFGSGTRLTVV.

The CDR3 spells CAWSVVLGETQYF. The CDR3 DNA reads as TGTGCCTGGAGTGTGGTACTAGGGGAGACCCAGTACTTC. The chain employs TRBV30 and TRBJ2-5; tentatively, D is TRBD2 (5 bases). Germline CDR1 reads GTSNPN; CDR2 reads SVGIG (reference sequence). The CDR3 has 13 amino acids. Deletions cut 0 bases from V and 5 bases from J, with 10 bases between.